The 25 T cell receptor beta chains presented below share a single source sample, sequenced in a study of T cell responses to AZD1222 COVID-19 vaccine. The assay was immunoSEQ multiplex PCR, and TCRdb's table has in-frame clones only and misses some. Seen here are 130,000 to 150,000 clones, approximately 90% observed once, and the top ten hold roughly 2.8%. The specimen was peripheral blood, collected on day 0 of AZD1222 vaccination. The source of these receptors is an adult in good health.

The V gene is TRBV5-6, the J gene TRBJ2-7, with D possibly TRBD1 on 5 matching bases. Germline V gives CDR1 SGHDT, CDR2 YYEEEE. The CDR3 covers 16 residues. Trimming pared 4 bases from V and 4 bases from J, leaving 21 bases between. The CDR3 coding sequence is TGTGCCAGCAGCCGAAGGGGTCGGAGTCCCCCATACGAGCAGTACTTC. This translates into CASSRRGRSPPYEQYF.

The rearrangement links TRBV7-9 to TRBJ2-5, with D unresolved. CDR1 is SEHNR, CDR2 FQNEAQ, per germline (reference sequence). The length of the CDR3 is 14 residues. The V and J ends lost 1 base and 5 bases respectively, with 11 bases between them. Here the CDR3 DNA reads TGTGCCAGCAGCTTAGGGTCCTTAGGGGAGACCCAGTACTTC. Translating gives CASSLGSLGETQYF.

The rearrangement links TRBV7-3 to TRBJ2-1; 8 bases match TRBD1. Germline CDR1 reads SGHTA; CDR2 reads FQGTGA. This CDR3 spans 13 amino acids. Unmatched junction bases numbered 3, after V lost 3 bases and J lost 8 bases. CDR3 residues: CASSLDRAHEQFF. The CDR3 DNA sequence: TGTGCCAGCAGCTTGGACAGGGCCCATGAGCAGTTCTTC.

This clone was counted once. CDR3 amino acids: CASSPPAAQTGYTDTQYF. Written as DNA, the CDR3 is TGTGCCAGCAGTCCACCGGCGGCCCAAACGGGATACACAGATACGCAGTATTTT. The chain combines TRBV27 with TRBJ2-3; maybe TRBD2 (5 bases). With 5 bases removed from V and 2 bases from J, the gap between germline ends came to 23 bases. The CDR3 sequence is 18 residues long. Germline V lookup: CDR1 MNHEY, CDR2 SMNVEV (reference sequence).

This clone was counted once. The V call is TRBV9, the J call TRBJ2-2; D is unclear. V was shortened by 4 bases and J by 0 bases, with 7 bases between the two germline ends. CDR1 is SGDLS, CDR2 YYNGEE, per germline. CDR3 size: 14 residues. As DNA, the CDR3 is TGTGCCAGCAGCTCCATTGCGAACACCGGGGAGCTGTTTTTT. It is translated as CASSSIANTGELFF. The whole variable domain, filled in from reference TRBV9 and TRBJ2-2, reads DSGVTQTPKHLITATGQRVTLRCSPRSGDLSVYWYQQSLDQGLQFLIQYYNGEERAKGNILERFSAQQFPDLHSELNLSSLELGDSALYFCASSSIANTGELFFGEGSRLTVL.

The CDR3 is CASLGHKYTEAFF. CDR3 DNA: TGTGCCAGTTTGGGACATAAGTACACTGAAGCTTTCTTT. This chain joins TRBV19 and TRBJ1-1; possible D gene TRBD1, 6 bases. Deletions cut 8 bases from V and 3 bases from J, with 13 bases between. The CDR3 spans 13 residues. CDR1 and CDR2 from the germline V gene are LNHDA and SQIVND (reference sequence).

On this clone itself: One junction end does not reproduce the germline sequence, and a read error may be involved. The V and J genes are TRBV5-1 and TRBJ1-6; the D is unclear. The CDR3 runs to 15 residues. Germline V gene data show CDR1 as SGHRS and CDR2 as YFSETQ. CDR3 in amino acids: CASSLRLGNNSPLHF. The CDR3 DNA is TGCGCCAGCAGCTTAAGGTTGGGGAATAACTCACCCCTCCACTTT.

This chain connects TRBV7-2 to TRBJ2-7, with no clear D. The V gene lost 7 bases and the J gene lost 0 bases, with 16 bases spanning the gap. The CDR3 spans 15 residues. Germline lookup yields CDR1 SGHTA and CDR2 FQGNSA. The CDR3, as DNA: TGTGCCAGCAACTTCCAGGCAGATAGCTCCTACGAGCAGTACTTC. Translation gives CASNFQADSSYEQYF.

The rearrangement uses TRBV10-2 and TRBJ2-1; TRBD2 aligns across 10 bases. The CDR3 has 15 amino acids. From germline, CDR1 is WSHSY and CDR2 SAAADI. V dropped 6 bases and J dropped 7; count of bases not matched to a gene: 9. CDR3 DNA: TGCGCCAGCAGGATGAGCGGGGGGGCCGGAAATGAGCAGTTCTTC. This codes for CASRMSGGAGNEQFF.

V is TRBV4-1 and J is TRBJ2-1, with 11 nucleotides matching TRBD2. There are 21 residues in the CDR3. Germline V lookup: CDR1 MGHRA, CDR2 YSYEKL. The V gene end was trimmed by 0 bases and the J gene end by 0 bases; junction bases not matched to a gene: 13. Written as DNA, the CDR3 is TGCGCCAGCAGCCAAGAAGCCGGGACTAGCGGTCATCTGAGCTCCTACAATGAGCAGTTCTTC. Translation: CASSQEAGTSGHLSSYNEQFF.

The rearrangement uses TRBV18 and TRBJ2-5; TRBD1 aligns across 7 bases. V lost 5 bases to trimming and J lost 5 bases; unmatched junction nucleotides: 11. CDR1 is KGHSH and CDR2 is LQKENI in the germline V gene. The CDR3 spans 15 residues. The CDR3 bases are TGTGCCAGCTCATCCAACAGGGGAGCAGGGGAGACCCAGTACTTC. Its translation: CASSSNRGAGETQYF.

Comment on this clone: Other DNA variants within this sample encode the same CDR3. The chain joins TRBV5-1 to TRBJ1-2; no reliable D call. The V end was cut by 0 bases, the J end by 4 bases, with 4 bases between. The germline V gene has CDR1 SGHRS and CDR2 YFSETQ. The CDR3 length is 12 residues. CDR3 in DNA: TGCGCCAGCAGCTTGGACAGCTATGGCTACACCTTC. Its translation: CASSLDSYGYTF.

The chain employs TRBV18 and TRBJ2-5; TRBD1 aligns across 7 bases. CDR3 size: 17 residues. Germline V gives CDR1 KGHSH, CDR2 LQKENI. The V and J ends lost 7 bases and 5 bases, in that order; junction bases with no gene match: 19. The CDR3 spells CASCGQEAMGSSETQYF. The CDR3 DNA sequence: TGTGCCAGCTGTGGACAGGAGGCAATGGGGTCTTCGGAGACCCAGTACTTC. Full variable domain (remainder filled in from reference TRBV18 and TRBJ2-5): NAGVMQNPRHLVRRRGQEARLRCSPMKGHSHVYWYRQLPEEGLKFMVYLQKENIIDESGMPKERFSAEFPKEGPSILRIQQVVRGDSAAYFCASCGQEAMGSSETQYFGPGTRLLVL.

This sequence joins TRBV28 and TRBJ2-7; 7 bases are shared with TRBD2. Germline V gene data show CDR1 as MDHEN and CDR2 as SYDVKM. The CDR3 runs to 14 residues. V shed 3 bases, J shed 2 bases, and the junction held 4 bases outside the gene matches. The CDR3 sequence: CASSFGGKTYEQYF. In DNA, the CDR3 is TGTGCCAGCAGTTTCGGGGGGAAAACCTACGAGCAGTACTTC.

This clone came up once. The CDR3 here is CASSGFDINQPQHF. As DNA, the CDR3 is TGTGCCAGCAGTGGGTTCGACATAAACCAGCCCCAGCATTTT. The chain carries TRBV2 and TRBJ1-5; D remains unclear. With 4 bases removed from V and 7 bases from J, the gap between germline ends came to 14 bases. Germline assignment: CDR1 SNHLY and CDR2 FYNNEI. The CDR3 is made up of 14 amino acids.

For the CDR3, the DNA is TGTGCCGTTCGCGGTGGAGCGGGAGAGCAGTACTTC. It codes for CAVRGGAGEQYF. The chain links TRBV6-5 to TRBJ2-7; 7 bases line up with TRBD2. V was pared by 11 bases and J by 7 bases, with 11 bases of the junction left unmatched. The CDR3 is 12 amino acids. Germline CDR1 reads MNHEY; CDR2 reads SVGAGI.

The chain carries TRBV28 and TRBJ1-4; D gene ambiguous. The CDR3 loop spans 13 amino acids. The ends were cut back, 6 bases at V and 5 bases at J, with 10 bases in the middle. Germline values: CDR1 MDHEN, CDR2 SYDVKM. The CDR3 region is CASSGERNEKLFF. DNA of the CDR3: TGTGCCAGCAGCGGGGAGAGAAATGAAAAACTGTTTTTT.

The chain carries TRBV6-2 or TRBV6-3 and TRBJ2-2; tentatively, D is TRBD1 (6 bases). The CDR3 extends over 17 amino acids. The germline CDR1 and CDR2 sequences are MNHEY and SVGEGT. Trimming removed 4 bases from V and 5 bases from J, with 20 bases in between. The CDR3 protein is CASSSMGARALTGELFF. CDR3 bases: TGTGCCAGCAGTTCCATGGGGGCTAGAGCCCTTACCGGGGAGCTGTTTTTT.

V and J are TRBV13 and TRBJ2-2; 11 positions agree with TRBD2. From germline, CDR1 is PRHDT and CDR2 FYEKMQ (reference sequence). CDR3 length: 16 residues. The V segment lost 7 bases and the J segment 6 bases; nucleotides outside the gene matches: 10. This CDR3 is CASMLPGTSGAGELFF. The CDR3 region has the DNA TGTGCCAGCATGCTACCAGGGACTAGCGGTGCCGGGGAGCTGTTTTTT. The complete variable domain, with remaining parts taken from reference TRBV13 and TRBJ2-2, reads AAGVIQSPRHLIKEKRETATLKCYPIPRHDTVYWYQQGPGQDPQFLISFYEKMQSDKGSIPDRFSAQQFSDYHSELNMSSLELGDSALYFCASMLPGTSGAGELFFGEGSRLTVL.

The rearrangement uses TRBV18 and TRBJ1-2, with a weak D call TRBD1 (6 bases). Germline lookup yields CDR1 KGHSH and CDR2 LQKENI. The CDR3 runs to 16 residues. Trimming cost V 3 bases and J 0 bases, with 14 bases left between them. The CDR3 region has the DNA TGTGCCAGCTCACCTTACCGGGACAACCCTAACTATGGCTACACCTTC. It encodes CASSPYRDNPNYGYTF.

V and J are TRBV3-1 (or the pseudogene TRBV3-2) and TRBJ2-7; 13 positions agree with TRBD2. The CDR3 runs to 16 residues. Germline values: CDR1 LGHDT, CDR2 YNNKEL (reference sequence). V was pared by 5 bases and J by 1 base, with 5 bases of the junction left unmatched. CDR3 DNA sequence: TGTGCCAGCAGCGGGACTAGCGGGACATTATCCTACGAGCAGTACTTC. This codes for CASSGTSGTLSYEQYF.

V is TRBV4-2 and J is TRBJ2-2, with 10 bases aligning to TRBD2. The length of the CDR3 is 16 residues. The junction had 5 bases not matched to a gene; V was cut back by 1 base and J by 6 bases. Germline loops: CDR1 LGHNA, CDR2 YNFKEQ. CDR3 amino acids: CASSQGASGRSGELFF. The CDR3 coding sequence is TGTGCCAGCAGCCAAGGGGCTAGCGGGAGATCCGGGGAGCTGTTTTTT.

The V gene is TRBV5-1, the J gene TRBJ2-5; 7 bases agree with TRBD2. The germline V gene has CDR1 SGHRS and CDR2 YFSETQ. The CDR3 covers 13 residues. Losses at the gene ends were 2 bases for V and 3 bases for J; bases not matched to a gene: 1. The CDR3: CASSFAGEETQYF. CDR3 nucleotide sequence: TGCGCCAGCAGCTTTGCGGGAGAAGAGACCCAGTACTTC.

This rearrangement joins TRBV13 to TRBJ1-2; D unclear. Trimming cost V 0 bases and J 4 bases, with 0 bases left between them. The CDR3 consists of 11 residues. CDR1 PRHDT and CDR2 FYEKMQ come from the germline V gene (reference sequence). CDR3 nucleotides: TGTGCCAGCAGCTTAGGCTATGGCTACACCTTC. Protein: CASSLGYGYTF.

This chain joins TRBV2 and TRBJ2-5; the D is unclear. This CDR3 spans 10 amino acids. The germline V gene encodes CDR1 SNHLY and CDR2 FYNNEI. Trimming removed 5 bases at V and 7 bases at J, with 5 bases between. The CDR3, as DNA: TGTGCCAGCAGTATGGTGACCCAGTACTTC. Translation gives CASSMVTQYF.